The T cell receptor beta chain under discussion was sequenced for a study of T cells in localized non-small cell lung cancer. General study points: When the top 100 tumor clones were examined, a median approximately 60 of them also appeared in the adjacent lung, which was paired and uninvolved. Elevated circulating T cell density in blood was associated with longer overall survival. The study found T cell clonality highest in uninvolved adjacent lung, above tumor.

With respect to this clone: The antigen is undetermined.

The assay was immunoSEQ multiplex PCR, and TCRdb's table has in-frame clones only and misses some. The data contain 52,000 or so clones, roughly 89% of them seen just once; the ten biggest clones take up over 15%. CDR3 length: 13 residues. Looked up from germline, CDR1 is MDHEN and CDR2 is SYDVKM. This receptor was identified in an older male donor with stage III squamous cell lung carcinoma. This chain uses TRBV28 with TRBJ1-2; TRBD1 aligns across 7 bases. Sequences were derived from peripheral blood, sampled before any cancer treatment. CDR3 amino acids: CVSRDSVNYGYTF. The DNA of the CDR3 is TGTGTCTCCCGGGACAGCGTAAACTATGGCTACACCTTC.